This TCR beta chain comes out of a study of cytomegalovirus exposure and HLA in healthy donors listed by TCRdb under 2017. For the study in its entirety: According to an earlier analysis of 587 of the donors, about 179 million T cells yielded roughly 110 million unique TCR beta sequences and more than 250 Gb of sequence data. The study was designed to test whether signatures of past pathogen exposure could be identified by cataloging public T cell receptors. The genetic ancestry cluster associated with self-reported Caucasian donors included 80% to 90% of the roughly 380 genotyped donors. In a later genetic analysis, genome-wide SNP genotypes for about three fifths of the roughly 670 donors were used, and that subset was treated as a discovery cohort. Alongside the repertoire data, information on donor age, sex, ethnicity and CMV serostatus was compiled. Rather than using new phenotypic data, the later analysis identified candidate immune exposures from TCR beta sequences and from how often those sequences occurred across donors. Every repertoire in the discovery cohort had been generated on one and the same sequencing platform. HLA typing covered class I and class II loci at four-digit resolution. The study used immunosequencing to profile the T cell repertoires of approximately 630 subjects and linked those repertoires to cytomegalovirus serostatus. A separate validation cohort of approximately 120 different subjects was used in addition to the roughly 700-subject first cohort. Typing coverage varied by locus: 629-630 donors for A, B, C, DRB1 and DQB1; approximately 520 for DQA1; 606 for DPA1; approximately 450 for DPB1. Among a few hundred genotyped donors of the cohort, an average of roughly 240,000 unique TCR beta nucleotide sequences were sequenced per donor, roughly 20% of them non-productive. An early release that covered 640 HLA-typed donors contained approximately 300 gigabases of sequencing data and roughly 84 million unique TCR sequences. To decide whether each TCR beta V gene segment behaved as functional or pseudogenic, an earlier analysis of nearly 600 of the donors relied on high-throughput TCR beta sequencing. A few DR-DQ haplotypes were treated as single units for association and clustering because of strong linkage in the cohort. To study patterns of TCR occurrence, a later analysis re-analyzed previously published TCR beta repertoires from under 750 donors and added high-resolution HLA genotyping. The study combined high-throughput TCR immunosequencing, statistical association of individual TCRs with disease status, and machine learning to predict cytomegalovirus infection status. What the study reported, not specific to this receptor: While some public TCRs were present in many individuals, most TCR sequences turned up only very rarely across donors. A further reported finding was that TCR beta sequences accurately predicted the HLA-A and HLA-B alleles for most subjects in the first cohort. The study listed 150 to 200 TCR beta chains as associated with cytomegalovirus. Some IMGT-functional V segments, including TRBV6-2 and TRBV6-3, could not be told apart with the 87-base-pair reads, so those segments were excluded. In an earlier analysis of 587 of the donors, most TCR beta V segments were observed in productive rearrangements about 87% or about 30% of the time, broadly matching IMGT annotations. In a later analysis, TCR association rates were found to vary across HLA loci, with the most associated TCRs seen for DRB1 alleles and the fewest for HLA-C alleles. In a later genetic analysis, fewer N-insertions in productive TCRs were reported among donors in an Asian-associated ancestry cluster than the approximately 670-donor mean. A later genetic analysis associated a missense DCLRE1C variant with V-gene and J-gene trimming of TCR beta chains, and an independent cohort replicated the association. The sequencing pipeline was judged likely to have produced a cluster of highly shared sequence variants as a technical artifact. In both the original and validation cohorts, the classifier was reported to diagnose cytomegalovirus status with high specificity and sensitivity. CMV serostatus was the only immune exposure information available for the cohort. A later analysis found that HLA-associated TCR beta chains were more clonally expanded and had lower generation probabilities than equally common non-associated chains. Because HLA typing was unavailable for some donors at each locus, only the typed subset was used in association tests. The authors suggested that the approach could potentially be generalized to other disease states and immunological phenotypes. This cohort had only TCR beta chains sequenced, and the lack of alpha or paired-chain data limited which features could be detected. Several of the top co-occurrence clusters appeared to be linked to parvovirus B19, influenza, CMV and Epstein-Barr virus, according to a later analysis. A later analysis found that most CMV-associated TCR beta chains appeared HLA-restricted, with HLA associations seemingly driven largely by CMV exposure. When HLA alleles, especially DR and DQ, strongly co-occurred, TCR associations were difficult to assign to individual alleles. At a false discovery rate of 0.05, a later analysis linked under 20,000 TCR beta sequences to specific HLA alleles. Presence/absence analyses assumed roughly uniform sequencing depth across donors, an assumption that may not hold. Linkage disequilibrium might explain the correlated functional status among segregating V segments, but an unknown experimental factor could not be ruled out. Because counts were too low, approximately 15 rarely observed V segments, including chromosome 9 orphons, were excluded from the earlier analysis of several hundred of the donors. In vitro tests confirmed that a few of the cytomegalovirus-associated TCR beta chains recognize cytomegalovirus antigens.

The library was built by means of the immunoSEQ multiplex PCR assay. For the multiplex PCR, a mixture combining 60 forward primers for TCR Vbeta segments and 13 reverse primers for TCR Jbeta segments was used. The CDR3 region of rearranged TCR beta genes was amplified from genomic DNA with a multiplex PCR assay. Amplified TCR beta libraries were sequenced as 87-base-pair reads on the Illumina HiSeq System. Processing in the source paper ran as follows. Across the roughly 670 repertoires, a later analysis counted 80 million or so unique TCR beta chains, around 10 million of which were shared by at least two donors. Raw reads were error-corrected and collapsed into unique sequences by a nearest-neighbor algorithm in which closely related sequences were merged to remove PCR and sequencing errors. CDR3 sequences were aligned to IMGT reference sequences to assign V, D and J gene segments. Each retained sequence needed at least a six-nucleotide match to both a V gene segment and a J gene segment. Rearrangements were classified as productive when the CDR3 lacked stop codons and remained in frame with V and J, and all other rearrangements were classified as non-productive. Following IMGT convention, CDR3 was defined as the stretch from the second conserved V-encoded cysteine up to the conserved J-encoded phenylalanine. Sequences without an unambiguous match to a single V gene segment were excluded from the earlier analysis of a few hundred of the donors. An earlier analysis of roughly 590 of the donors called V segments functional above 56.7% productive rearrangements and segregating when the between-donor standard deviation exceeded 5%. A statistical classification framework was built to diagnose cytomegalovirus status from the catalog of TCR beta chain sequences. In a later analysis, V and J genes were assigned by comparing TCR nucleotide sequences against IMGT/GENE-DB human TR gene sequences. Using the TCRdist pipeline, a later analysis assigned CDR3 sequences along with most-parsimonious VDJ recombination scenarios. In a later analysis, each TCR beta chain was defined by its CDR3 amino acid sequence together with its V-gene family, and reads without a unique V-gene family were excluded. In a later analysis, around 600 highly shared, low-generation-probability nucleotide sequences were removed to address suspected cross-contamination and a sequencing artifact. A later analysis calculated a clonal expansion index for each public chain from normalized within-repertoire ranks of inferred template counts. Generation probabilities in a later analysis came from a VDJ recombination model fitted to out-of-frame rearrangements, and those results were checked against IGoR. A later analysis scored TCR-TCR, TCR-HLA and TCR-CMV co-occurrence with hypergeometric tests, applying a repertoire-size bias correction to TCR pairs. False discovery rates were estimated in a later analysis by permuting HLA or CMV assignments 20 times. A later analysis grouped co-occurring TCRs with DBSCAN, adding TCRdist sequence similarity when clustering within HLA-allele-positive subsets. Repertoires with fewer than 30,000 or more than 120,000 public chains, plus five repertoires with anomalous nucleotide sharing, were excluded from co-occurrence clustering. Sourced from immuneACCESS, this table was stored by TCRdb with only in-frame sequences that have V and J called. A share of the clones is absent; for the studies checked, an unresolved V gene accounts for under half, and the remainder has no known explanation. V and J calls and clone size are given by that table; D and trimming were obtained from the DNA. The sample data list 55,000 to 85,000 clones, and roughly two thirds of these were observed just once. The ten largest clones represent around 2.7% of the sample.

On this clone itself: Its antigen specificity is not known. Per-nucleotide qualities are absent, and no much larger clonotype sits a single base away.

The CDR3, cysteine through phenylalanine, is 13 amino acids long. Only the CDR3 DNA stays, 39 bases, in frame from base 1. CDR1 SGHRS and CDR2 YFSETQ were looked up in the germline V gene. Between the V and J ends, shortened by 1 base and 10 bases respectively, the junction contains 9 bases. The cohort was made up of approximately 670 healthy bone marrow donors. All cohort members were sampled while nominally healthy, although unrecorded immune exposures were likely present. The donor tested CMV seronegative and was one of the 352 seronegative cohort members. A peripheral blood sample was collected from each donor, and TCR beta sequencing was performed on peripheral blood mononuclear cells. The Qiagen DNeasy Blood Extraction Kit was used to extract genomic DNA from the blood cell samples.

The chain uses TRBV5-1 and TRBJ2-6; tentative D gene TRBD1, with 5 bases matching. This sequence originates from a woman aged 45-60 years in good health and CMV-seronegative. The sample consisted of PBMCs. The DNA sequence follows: TGCGCCAGCAGCTTGTCGCCAGGGAACGTCCTGACTTTC. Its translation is CASSLSPGNVLTF.